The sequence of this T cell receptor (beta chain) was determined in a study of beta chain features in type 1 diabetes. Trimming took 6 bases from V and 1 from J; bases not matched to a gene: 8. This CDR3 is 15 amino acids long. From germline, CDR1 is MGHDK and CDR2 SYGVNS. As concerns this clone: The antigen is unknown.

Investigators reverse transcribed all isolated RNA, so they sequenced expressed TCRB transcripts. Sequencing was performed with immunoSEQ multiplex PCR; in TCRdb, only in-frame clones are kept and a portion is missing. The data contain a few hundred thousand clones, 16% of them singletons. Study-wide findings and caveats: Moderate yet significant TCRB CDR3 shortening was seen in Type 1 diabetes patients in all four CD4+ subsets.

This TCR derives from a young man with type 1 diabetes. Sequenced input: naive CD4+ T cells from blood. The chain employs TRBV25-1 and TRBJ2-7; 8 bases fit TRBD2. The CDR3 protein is CASRLPGGGSYEQYF. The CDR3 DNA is TGTGCCAGCAGGTTGCCTGGCGGGGGGTCCTACGAGCAGTACTTC.